This TCR beta chain was recorded in a study of blood T cell repertoires in COVID-19. Using immunoSEQ multiplex PCR, the repertoire was profiled, and TCRdb retains in-frame clones only, with some absent. Of about 170,000 clones listed, roughly 87% were seen once; the top ten hold around 1.6%. J gave up 0 bases and V 7 bases, and 10 bases lay outside the gene matches. The CDR3 runs to 16 residues. Germline V lookup: CDR1 SNHLY, CDR2 FYNNEI. This clone was recorded once. The V call is TRBV2, the J call TRBJ2-3; 7 nucleotides match TRBD2. The source of this sequence is a woman aged 45-65 years with acute or convalescent COVID-19. What was sequenced was peripheral blood. CDR3 bases: TGTGCCAGCATCACGGAGACGGGGGGTAGCACAGATACGCAGTATTTT. Protein: CASITETGGSTDTQYF.